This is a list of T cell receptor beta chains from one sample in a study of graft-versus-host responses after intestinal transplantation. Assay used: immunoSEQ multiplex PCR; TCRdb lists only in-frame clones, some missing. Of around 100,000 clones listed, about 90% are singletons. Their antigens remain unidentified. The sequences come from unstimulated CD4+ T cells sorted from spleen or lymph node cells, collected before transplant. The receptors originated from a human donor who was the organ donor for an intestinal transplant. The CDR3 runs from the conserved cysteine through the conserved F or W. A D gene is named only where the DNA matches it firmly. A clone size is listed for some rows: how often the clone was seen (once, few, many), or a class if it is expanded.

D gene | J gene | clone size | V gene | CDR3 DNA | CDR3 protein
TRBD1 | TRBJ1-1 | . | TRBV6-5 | TGTGCCAGCAGTAACAGGGGGTCTGGCACTGAAGCTTTCTTT | CASSNRGSGTEAFF
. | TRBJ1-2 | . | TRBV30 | TGTGCCTGCGGGACCGGCCTTTCTGGCTACACCTTC | CACGTGLSGYTF
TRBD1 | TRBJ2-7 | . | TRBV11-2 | TGTGCCAGCAGCCCCGGGACAGGGGCGGGCGAGCAGTACTTC | CASSPGTGAGEQYF
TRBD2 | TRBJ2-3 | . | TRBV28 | TGTGCCAGCAGTTTATGGGGCGGGGGGGCATATACGCAGTATTTT | CASSLWGGGAYTQYF
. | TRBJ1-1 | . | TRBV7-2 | TGTGCCAGCAGCTTCATGGGCACTGAAGCTTTCTTT | CASSFMGTEAFF
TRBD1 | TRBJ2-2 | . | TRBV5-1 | TGCGCCAGCACCTCCCCCCTTACCTTGGACAGGGTGAGAATCGGGGAGCTGTTTTTT | CASTSPLTLDRVRIGELFF
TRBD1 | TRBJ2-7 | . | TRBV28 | TGTGCCAGCAGTCGGCCCCCCGGGACAGACTACGAGCAGTACTTC | CASSRPPGTDYEQYF
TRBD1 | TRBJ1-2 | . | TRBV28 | TGTGCCAGCAGACCGGACAGGGGAAATGGCTACACCTTC | CASRPDRGNGYTF
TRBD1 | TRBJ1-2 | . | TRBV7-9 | TGTGCCAGCAGCTTAAGTCCGGACAGGGTGGTGAATGGCTACACCTTC | CASSLSPDRVVNGYTF
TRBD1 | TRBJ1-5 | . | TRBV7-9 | TGTGCCAGCAGCTTAGGTTTGCGGGACAGGGGGGATAATCAGCCCCAGCATTTT | CASSLGLRDRGDNQPQHF
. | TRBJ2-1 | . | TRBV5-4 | TGTGCCAGCAGCCCTGGCCGGTCCTACAATGAGCAGTTCTTC | CASSPGRSYNEQFF
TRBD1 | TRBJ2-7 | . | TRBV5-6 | TGTGCCAGCAGGAGGAGGACAGGCCTATCCTACGAGCAGTACTTC | CASRRRTGLSYEQYF
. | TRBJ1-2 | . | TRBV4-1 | TGCGCCAGCAGCCAAAGTGGAGGGTCTAACTATGGCTACACCTTC | CASSQSGGSNYGYTF
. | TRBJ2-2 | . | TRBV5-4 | TGTGCCAGCAGCTTGGGCTGGGACGGGGAGCTGTTTTTT | CASSLGWDGELFF
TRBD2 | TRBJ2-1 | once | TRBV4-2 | TGTGCCAGCAGCCATCTCGGGACTAGCGGGGGCGGCTCCTACAATGAGCAGTTCTTC | CASSHLGTSGGGSYNEQFF
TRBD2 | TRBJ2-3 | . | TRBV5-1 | TGCGCCAGCAGCTTGGACGAGCGGGGTATCGATACGCAGTATTTT | CASSLDERGIDTQYF
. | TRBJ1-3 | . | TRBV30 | TGTGCCTGGAGTGTAGGGTGGGTTTCCGGAAACACCATATATTTT | CAWSVGWVSGNTIYF
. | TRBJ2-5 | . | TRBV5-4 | TGTGCCAGCAGCTTGATGGAGCCCCCCGAGACCCAGTACTTC | CASSLMEPPETQYF
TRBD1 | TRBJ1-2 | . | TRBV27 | TGTGCCAGCAGACGAACAGGGGTGGAGGATGGCTACACCTTC | CASRRTGVEDGYTF
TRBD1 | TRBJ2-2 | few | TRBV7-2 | TGTGCCAGCAGCTTAAGGGACAGGGCGAACACCGGGGAGCTGTTTTTT | CASSLRDRANTGELFF
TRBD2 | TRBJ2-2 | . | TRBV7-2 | TGTGCCAGCAGCCCAACGAGCGGGGGTTCATTGGGGGAGCTGTTTTTT | CASSPTSGGSLGELFF
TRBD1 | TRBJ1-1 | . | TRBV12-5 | TGTGCTAGTGGTTGGGGACAGGGGAAACTAACTGAAGCTTTCTTT | CASGWGQGKLTEAFF
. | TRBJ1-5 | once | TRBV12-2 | TGTGCAAGTCGACATTTCCTCAGGAGGGGCAATCAGCCCCAGCATTTT | CASRHFLRRGNQPQHF
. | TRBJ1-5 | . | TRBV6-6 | TGTGCCAGCAGCCGAGCAAATAGCAATCAGCCCCAGCATTTT | CASSRANSNQPQHF
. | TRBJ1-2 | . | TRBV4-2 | TGTGCCAGCAGCCAAGATGGCAGGGGAAATGGCTACACCTTC | CASSQDGRGNGYTF
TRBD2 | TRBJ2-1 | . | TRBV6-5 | TGTGCCAGCAGGAGCGGGACGAATGACAATGAGCAGTTCTTC | CASRSGTNDNEQFF
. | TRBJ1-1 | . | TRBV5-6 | TGTGCCAGCAGCTTAAGTCCCCCGAACACTGAAGCTTTCTTT | CASSLSPPNTEAFF
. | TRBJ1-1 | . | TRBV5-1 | TGCGCCAGCAGCTTGGTGTTGGGGAACACTGAAGCTTTCTTT | CASSLVLGNTEAFF
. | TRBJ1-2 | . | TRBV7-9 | TGTGCCAGCAGCTTAGGGGTGGGGGTTGGGGATTATGGCTACACCTTC | CASSLGVGVGDYGYTF
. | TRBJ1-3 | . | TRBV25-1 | TGTGCCAGCAGTGAAGGCGGTAGCTCTGGAAACACCATATATTTT | CASSEGGSSGNTIYF
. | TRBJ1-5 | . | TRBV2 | TGTGCCAGCAGTGAAGGTAGGGCCAGCAATCAGCCCCAGCATTTT | CASSEGRASNQPQHF
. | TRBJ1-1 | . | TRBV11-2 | TGTGCCAGCAGCTTAGTGTACAGGGTAAACACTGAAGCTTTCTTT | CASSLVYRVNTEAFF
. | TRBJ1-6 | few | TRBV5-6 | TGTGCCAGCAGCTTGGGCAGATCCAATTCACCCCTCCACTTT | CASSLGRSNSPLHF
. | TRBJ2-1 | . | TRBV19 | TGTGCCAGTAGTACGCAAACCTCCGGGCTACTTAACGTCAACAATGAGCAGTTCTTC | CASSTQTSGLLNVNNEQFF
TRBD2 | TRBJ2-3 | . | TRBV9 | TGTGCCAGCAGCGCCCTAGCGGGGATCACAGATACGCAGTATTTT | CASSALAGITDTQYF
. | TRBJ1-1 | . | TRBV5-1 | TGCGCCAGCAGCTTTACAGGGAACACTGAAGCTTTCTTT | CASSFTGNTEAFF
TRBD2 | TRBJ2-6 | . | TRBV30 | TGTGCCTGGAGTTTCGGCAGCGGGGGTTCTGGGGCCAACGTCCTGACTTTC | CAWSFGSGGSGANVLTF
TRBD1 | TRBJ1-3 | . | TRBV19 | TGTGCCAGTAGGACGGGACAGGGAAACACCATATATTTT | CASRTGQGNTIYF
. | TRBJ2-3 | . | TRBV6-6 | TGTGCCAGCAGTTACTCCCTAAACCCGCATACGCAGTATTTT | CASSYSLNPHTQYF
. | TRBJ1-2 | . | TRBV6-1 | TGTGCCAGCACTGAGTCGTGGACGACCTATGGCTACACCTTC | CASTESWTTYGYTF
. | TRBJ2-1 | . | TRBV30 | TGTGCCTGGAGTTCGCCTGCCGAGGGGAATGAGCAGTTCTTC | CAWSSPAEGNEQFF
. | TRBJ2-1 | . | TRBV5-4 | TGTGCCAGCAGCTTAGGGGGGGGTACCTACAATGAGCAGTTCTTC | CASSLGGGTYNEQFF
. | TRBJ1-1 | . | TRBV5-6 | TGTGCCAGCAGTCTCTCACGGGTGGGAGGTTACGAAGCTTTCTTT | CASSLSRVGGYEAFF
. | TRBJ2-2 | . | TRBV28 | TGTGCCAGCAGTTTACGGGGGGCCACCGGGGAGCTGTTTTTT | CASSLRGATGELFF
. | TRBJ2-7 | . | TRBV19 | TGTGCCAGTAGTATAGATCTGGAAGGGGTTCGGCAGTACTTC | CASSIDLEGVRQYF